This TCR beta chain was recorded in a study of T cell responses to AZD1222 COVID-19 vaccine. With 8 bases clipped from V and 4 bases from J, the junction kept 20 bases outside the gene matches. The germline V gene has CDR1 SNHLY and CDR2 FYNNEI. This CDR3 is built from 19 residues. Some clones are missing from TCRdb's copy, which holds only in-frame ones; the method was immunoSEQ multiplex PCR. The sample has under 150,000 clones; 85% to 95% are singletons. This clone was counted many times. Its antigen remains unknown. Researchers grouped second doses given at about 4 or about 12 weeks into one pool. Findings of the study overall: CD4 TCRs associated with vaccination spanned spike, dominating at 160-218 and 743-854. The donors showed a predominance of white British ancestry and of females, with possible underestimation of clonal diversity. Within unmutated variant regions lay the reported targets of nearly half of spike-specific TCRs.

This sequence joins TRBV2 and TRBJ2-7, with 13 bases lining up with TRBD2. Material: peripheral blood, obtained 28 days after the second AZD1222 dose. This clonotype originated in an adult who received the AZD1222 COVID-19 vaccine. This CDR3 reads CASATLPGLAGTGFYEQYF. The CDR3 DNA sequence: TGTGCCAGCGCGACCCTACCGGGACTAGCGGGAACCGGGTTTTACGAGCAGTACTTC.